This TCR beta chain was captured in a study of blood T cell repertoires in COVID-19. Profiled with immunoSEQ multiplex PCR; TCRdb holds only in-frame clones, not every one. The sample carries around 260,000 clones, around 89% recorded once. There are 14 residues in the CDR3. Trimming left V 6 bases short and J 3 bases short, with 14 bases between. CDR1 is KGHSH, CDR2 LQKENI, per germline. The sequenced material came from peripheral blood. This TCR derives from a man aged 25-45 years with acute or convalescent COVID-19. V gene TRBV18 combines with J gene TRBJ1-2, with D tentatively TRBD1 (5 bases). CDR3 nucleotides: TGTGCCAGCTCTCAAGGGGCTGATTACTATGGCTACACCTTC. Its protein is CASSQGADYYGYTF.